This T cell receptor (beta chain) is from a study of blood T cell repertoires in COVID-19 (dated by TCRdb to about 2020). Broadly, across the study: Collaborator samples came from the United States, Italy and Spain and covered acute and convalescent phases of COVID-19. Samples were obtained from the ongoing ImmuneRACE study (first 160 participants) and from 1,254 subjects provided by 6 global collaborators. The material from the prospective study consisted of cDNA or gDNA derived from T cells, B-cell-depleted T cells, or PBMCs. The repertoires were released in a freely available public database meant as a resource for research on the immune response to SARS-CoV-2. Deeply sampled blood TCRbeta repertoires from subjects exposed to, actively infected with, or recovered from COVID-19 were included in the dataset. Where available, HLA class I and class II types were taken from metadata supplied by the sample provider and were not determined by assay-based typing. Sample metadata almost always included a de-identified subject ID, COVID-19 status, age in years and sex. The study at large found these results: How much clinical and demographic metadata was included differed by source and by participant, and the metadata was provided uncurated.

Turning to this clone: Its antigen specificity is not known. Base qualities are missing; no much larger clone stands one base away.

Participants in the prospective study were aged roughly 18 to 100 years, lived in 20 to 25 United States geographic areas, and enrolled through a virtual design. In the prospective study, participants were assigned to cohorts based on the clinical history participants reported in a screening survey and a study questionnaire. Exposed participants had been in contact, within 2 weeks of entering the study, with a person who had a PCR-confirmed or clinician-diagnosed case of COVID-19. In the prospective study, mobile phlebotomists collected whole blood, serum and a nasopharyngeal or oropharyngeal swab from each participant. Additional blood draws and questionnaires over an approximately 2-month period could optionally be provided by prospective study participants. Before DNA extraction, blood samples from the prospective study were shipped at room temperature or frozen. The immunoSEQ Assay, a bias-controlled multiplex PCR, was used to amplify TCRbeta CDR3 regions from genomic DNA. From the authors' description of their analysis: Nucleated cell counts per sample were estimated from amplification of reference gene primers within the assay. To quantify the absolute abundance of each unique TCRbeta CDR3 rearrangement, sequence reads were collapsed and filtered. For each sample, productive Simpson clonality was calculated as the square root of Simpson's diversity index over productive rearrangements. Held by TCRdb, this immuneACCESS table contains in-frame sequences only and omits some clones. Under half of the omission traces to an unresolved V gene where checked; the cause of the rest is unknown. The V and J calls and clone size are taken from that table; D and trimming were inferred from the DNA. Across this sample there are around 400,000 clones, with more than 70% seen only once. 1.4% to 1.5% of the sample rests with the top ten.

The clonotype originates from a woman younger than 30 who had been exposed to COVID-19. Sequenced sample: PBMCs or T cells enriched from blood (not recorded which).

The base sequence is TGTGCCAGTAGTATGGTCCTCACTAGCGGGGCCTACAATGAGCAGTTCTTC. This gives the protein CASSMVLTSGAYNEQFF. The sequence joins TRBV19 to TRBJ2-1, with 10 central nucleotides matching TRBD2. As encoded in the germline V gene (reference sequence), CDR1 is LNHDA while CDR2 is SQIVND. V ends up 3 bases short and J 2 bases short, with an unmatched junction base count of 7. The CDR3 runs 17 amino acids, cysteine and phenylalanine included. Only CDR3 DNA is held: 51 bases, read in frame from base 1.